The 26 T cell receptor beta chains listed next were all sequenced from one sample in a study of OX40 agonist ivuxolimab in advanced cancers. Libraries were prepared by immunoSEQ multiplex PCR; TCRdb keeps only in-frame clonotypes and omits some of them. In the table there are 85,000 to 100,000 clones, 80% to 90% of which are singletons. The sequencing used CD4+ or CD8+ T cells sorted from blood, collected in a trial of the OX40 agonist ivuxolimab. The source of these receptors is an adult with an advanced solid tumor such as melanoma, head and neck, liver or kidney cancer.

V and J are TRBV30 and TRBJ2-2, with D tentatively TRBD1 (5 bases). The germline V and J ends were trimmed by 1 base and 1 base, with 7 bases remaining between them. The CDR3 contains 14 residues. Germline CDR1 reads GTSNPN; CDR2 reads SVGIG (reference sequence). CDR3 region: CAWSGGGNTGELFF. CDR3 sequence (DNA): TGTGCCTGGAGTGGGGGCGGGAACACCGGGGAGCTGTTTTTT.

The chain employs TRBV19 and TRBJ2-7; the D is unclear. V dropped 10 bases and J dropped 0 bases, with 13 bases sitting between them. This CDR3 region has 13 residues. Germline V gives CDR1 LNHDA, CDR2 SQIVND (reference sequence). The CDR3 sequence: CATPPRSSYEQYV. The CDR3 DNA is TGTGCCACCCCCCCCCGCAGCTCCTACGAGCAGTACGTC.

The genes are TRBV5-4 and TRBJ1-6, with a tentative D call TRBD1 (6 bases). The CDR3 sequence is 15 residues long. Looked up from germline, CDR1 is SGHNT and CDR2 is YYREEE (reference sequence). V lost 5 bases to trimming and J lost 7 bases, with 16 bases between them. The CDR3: CASSFLDRDNSPLHF. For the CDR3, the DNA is TGTGCCAGCAGTTTCCTGGACAGAGACAATTCACCCCTCCACTTT.

The CDR3 coding sequence is TGTGCCAGCAGTTACTCTCGGACAGGGGACTATGGCTACACCTTC. Translation: CASSYSRTGDYGYTF. V is TRBV6-5 and J is TRBJ1-2; 9 bases are shared with TRBD1. Germline values: CDR1 MNHEY, CDR2 SVGAGI. The J segment lost 3 bases and the V segment lost 0 bases, leaving 2 bases of the junction unmatched. This CDR3 comprises 15 residues.

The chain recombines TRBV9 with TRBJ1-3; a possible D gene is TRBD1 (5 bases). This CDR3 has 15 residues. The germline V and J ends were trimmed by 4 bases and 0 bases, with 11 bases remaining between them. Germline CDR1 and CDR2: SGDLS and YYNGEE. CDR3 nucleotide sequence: TGTGCCAGCAGCCCCAGACAGAGCTCTGGAAACACCATATATTTT. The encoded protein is CASSPRQSSGNTIYF.

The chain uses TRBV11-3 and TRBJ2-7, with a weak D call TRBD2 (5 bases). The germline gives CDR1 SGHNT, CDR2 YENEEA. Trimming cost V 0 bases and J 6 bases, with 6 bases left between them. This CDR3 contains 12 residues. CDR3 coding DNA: TGTGCCAGCAGCTTAGATCGGGGCGAGCAGTACTTC. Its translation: CASSLDRGEQYF.

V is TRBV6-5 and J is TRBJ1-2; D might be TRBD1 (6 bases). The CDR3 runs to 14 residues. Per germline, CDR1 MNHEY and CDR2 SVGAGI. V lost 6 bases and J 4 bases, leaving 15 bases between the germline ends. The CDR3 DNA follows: TGTGCCAGCAGCCTCCAGGGGTCAGGCTATGGCTACACCTTC. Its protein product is CASSLQGSGYGYTF.

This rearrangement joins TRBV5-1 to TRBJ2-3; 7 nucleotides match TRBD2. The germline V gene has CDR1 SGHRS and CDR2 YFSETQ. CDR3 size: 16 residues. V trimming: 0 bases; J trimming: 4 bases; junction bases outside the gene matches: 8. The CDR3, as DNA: TGCGCCAGCAGCTTGGATCCGGGGAGGGTGTCAGATACGCAGTATTTT. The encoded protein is CASSLDPGRVSDTQYF.

In DNA, the CDR3 is TGTGCCAGCAACACGGACAGATACGGGACCCAGTACTTC. Encoded protein: CASNTDRYGTQYF. The chain carries TRBV28 and TRBJ2-5, with D tentatively TRBD1 (6 bases). This CDR3 region has 13 residues. V was cut by 7 bases and J by 7 bases, with 16 bases left in between. Germline-derived CDR1 and CDR2 are MDHEN and SYDVKM. Combining the CDR3 with reference TRBV28 and TRBJ2-5 gives the whole variable domain DVKVTQSSRYLVKRTGEKVFLECVQDMDHENMFWYRQDPGLGLRLIYFSYDVKMKEKGDIPEGYSVSREKKERFSLILESASTNQTSMYLCASNTDRYGTQYFGPGTRLLVL.

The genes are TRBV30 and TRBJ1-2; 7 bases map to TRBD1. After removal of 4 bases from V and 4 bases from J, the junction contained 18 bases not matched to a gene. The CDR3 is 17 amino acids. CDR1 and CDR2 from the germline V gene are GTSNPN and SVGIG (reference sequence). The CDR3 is CAWTTGQSLLGLYGYTF. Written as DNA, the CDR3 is TGTGCCTGGACTACGGGACAGTCTTTATTGGGGCTCTATGGCTACACCTTC.

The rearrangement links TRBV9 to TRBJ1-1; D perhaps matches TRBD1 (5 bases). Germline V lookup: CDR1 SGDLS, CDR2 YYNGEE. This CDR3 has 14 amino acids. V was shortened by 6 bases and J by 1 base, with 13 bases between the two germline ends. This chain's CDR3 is CASTVDGANTEAFF. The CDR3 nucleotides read TGTGCCAGCACCGTCGACGGGGCGAACACTGAAGCTTTCTTT.

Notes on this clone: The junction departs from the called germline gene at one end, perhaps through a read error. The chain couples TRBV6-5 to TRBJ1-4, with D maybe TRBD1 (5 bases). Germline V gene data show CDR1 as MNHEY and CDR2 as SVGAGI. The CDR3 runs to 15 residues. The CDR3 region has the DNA TGTACCAGCAGTTACTCTGCAGGGACTAATGAAAAACTGTTTTTT. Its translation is CTSSYSAGTNEKLFF.

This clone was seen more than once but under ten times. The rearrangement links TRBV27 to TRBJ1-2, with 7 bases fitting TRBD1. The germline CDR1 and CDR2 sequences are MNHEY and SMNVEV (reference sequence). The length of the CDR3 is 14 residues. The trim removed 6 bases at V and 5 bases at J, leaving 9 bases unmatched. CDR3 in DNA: TGTGCCAGCAGAAATACTGGACAGGAATATGGCTACACCTTC. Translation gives CASRNTGQEYGYTF.

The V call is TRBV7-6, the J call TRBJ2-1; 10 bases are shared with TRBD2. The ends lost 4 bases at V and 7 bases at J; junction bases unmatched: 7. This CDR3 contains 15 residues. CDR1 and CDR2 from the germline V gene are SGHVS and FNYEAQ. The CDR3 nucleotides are TGTGCCAGCAGCTCCGTAGCGGGAGGTAGTAATGAGCAGTTCTTC. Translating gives CASSSVAGGSNEQFF.

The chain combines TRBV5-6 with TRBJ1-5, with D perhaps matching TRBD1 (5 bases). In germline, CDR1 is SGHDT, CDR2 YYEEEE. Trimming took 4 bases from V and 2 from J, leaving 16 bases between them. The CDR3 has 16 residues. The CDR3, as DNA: TGTGCCAGCAGCCTCACAGTGATGGGGGGCAATCAGCCCCAGCATTTT. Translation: CASSLTVMGGNQPQHF.

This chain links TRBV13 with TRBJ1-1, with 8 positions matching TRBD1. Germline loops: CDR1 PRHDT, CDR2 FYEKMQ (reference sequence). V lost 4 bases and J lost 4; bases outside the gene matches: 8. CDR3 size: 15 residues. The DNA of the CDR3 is TGTGCCAGCAGCTACGGACAGGGCCGAATCACTGAAGCTTTCTTT. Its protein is CASSYGQGRITEAFF.

The CDR3 sequence is CASSLGVSLRYEQYV. The CDR3 DNA reads TGTGCCAGCAGCTTGGGGGTGTCCTTGAGATACGAGCAGTACGTC. The rearrangement joins TRBV5-4 to TRBJ2-7; the D is unclear. The CDR3 is made up of 15 amino acids. Deletions cut 0 bases from V and 4 bases from J, with 14 bases between. CDR1 and CDR2 (germline): SGHNT, YYREEE (reference sequence).

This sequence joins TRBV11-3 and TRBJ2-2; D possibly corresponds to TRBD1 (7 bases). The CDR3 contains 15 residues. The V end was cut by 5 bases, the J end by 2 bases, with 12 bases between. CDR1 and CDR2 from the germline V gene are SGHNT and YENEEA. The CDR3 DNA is TGTGCCAGCAGCCGCGGGACAGCCAACACCGGGGAGCTGTTTTTT. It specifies CASSRGTANTGELFF.

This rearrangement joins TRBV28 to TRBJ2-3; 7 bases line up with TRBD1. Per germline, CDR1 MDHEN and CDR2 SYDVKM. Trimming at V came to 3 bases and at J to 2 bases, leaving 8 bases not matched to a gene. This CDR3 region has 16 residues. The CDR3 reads CASSLVGQVNTDTQYF. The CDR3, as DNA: TGTGCCAGCAGTTTGGTCGGACAGGTTAACACAGATACGCAGTATTTT.

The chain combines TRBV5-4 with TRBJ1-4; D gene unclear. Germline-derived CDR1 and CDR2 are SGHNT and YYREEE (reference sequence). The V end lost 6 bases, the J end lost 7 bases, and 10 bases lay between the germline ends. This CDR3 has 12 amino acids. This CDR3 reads CASTVLGEKLFF. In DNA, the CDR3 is TGTGCCAGCACCGTCTTAGGTGAAAAACTGTTTTTT.

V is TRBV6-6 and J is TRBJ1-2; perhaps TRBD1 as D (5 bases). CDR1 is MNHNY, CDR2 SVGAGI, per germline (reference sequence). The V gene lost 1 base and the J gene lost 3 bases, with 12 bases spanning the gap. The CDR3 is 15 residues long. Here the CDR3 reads CASSYFRGAHYGYTF. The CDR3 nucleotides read TGTGCCAGCAGTTACTTTCGCGGGGCACACTATGGCTACACCTTC.

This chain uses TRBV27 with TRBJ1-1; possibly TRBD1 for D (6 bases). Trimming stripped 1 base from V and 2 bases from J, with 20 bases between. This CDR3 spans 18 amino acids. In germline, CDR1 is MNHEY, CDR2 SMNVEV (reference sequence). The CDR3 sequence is CASSLYGGGRGKNTEAFF. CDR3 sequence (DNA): TGTGCCAGCAGTTTATACGGAGGGGGGAGGGGGAAAAACACTGAAGCTTTCTTT.

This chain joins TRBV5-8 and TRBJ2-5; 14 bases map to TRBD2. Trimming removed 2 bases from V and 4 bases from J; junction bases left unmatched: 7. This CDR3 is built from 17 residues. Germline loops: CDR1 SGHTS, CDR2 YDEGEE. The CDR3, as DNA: TGTGCCAGCAGCTTCGGACTAGCGGGAGGCCATACAGAGACCCAGTACTTC. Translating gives CASSFGLAGGHTETQYF.

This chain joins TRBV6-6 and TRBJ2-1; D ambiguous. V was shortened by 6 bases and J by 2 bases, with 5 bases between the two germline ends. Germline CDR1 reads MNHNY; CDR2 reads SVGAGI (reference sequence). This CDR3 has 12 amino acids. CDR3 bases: TGTGCCAGCAGCTTGACCTACAATGAGCAGTTCTTC. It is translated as CASSLTYNEQFF.

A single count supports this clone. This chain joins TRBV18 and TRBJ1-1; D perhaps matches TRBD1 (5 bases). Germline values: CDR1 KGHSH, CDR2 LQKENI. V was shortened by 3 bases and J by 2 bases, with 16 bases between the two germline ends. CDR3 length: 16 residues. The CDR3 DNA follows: TGTGCCAGCTCACCTAGGAGTACAGGCCTTAACACTGAAGCTTTCTTT. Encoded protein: CASSPRSTGLNTEAFF.

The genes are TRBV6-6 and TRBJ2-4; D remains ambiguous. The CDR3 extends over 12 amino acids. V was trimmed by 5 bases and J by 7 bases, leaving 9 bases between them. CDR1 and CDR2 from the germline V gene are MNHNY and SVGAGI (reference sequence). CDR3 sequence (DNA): TGTGCCAGCAGTCCCCGAGATAACATTCAGTACTTC. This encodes CASSPRDNIQYF.